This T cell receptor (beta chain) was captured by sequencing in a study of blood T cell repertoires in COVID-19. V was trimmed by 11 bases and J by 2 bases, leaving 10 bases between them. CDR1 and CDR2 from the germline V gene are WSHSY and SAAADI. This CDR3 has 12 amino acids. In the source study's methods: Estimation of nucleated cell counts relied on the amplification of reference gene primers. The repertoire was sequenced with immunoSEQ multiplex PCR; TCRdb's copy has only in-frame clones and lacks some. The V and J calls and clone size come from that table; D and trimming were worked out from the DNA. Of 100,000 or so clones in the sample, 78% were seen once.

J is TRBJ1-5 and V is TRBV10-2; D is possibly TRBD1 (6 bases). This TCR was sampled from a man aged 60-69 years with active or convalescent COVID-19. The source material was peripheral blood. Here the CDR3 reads CAAQGGNQPQHF. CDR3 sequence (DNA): TGCGCCGCACAGGGTGGCAATCAGCCCCAGCATTTT.